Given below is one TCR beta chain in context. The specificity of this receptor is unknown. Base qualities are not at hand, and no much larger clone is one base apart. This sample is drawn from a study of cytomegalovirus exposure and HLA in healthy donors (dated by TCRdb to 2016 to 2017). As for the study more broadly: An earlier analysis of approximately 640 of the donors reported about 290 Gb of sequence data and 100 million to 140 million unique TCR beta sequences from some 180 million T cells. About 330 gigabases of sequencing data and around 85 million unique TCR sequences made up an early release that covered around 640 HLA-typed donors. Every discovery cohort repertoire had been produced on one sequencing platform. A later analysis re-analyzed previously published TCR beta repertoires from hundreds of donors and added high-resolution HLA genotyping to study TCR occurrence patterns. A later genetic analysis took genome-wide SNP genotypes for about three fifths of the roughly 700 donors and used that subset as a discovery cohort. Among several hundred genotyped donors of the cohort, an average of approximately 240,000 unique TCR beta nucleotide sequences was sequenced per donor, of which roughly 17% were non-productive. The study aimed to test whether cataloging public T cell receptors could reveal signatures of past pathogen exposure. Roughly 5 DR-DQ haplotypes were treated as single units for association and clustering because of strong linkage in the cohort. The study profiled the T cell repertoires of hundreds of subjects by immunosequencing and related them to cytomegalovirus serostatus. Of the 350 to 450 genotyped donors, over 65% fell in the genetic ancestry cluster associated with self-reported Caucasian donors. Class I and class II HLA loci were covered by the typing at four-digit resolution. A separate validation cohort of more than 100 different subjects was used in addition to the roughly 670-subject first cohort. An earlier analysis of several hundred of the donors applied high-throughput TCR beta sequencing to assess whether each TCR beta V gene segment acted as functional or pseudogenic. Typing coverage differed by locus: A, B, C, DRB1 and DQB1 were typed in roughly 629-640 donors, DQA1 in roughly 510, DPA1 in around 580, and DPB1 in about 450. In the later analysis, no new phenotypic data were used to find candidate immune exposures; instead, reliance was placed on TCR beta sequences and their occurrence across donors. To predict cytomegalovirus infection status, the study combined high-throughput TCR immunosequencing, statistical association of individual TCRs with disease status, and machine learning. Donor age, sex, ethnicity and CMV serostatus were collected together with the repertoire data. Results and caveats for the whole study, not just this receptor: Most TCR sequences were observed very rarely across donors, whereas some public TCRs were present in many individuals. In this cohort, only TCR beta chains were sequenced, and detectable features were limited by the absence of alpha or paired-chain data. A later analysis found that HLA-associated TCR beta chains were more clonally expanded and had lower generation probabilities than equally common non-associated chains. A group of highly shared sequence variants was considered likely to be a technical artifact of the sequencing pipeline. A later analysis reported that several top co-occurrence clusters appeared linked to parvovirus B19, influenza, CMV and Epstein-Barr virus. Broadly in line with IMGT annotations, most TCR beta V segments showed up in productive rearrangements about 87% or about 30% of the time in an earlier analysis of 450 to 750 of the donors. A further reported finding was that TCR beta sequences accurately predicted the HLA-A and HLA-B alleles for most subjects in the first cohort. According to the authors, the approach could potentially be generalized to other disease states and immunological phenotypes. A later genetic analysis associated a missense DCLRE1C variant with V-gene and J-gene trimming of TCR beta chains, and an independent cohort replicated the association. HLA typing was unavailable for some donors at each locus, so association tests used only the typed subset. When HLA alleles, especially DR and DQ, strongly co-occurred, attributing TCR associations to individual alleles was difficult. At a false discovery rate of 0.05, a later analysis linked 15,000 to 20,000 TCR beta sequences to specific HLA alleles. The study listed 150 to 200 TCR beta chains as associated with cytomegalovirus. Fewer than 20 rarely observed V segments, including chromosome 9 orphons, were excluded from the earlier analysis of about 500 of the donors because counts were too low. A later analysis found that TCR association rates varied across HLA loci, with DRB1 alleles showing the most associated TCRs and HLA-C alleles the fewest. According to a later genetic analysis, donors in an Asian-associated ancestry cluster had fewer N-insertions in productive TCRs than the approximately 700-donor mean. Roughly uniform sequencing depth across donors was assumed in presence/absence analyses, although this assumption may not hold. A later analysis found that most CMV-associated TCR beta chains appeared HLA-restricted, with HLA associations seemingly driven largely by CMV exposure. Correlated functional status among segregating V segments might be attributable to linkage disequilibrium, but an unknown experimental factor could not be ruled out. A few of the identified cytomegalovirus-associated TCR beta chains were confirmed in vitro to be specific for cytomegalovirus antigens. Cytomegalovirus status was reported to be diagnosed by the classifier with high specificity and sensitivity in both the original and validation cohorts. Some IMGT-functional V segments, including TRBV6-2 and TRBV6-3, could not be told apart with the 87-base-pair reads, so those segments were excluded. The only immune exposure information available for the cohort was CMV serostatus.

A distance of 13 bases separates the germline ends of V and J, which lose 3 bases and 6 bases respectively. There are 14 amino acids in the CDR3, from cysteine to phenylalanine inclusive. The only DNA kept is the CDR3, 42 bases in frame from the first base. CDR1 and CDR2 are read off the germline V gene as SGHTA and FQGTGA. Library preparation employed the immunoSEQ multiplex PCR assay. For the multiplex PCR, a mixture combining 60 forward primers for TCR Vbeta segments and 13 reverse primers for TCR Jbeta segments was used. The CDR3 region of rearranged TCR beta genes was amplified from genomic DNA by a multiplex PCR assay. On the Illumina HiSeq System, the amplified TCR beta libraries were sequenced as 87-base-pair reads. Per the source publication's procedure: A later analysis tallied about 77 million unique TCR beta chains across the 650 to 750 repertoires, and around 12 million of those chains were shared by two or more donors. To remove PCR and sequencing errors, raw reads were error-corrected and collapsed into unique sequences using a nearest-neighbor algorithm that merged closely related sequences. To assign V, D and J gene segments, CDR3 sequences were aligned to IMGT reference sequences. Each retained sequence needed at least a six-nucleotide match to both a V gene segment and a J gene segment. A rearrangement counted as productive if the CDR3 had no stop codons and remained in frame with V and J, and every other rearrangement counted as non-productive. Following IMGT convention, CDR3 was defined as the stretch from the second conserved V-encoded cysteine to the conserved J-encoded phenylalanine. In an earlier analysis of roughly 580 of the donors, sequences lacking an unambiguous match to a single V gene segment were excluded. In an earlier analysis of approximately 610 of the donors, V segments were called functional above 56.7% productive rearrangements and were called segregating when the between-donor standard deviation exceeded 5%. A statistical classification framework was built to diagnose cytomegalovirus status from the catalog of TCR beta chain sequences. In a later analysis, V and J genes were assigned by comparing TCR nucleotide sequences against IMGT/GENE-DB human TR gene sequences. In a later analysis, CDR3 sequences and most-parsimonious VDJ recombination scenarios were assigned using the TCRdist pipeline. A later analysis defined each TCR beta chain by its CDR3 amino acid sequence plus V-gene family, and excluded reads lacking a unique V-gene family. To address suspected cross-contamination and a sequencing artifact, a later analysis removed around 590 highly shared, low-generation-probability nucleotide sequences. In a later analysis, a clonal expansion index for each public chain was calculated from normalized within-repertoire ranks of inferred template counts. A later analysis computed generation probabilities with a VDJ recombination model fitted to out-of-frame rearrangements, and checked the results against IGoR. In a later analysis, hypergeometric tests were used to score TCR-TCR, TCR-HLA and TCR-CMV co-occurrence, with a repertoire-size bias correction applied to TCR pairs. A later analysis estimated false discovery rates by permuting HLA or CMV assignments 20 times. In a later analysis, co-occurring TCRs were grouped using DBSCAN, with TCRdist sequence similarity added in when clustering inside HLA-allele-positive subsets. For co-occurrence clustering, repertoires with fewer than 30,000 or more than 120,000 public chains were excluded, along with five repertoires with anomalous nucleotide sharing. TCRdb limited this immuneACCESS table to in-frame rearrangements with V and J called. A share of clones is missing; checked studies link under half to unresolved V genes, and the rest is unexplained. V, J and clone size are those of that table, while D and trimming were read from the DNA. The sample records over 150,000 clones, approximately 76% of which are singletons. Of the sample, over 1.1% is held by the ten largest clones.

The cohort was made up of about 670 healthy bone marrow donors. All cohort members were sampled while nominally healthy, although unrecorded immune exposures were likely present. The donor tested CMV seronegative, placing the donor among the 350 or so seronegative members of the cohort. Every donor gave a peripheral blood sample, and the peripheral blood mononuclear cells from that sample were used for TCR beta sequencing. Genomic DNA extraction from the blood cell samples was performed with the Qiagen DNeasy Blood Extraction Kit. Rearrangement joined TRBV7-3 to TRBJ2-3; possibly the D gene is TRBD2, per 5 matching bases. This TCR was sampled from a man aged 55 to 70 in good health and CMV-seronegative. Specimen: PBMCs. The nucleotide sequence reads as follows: TGTGCCAGCAGCTTTTTTGGAGGTGTGGATACGCAGTATTTT. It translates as CASSFFGGVDTQYF. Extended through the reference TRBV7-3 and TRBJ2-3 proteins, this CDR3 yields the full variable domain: GAGVSQTPSNKVTEKGKYVELRCDPISGHTALYWYRQSLGQGPEFLIYFQGTGAADDSGLPNDRFFAVRPEGSVSTLKIQRTERGDSAVYLCASSFFGGVDTQYFGPGTRLTVL.